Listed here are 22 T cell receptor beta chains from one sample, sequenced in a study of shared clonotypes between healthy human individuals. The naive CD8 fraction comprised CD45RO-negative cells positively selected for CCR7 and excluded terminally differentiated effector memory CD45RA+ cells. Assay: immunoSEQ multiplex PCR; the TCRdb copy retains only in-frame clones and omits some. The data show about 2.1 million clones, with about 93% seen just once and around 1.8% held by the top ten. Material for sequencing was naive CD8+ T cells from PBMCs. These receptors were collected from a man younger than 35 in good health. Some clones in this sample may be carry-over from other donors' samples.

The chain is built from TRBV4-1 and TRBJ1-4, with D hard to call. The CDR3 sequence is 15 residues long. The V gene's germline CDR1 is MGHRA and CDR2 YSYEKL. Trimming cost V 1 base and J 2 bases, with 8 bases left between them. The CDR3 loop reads CASSQVAGTNEKLFF. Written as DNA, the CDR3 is TGCGCCAGCAGCCAAGTAGCGGGGACTAATGAAAAACTGTTTTTT.

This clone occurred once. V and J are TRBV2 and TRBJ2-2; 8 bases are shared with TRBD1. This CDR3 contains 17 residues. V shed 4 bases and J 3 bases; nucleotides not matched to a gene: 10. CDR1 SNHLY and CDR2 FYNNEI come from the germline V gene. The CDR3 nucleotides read TGTGCCAGCAGTGGGGACAGGATCCGCGAGTACACCGGGGAGCTGTTTTTT. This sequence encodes CASSGDRIREYTGELFF. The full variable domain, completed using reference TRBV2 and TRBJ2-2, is EPEVTQTPSHQVTQMGQEVILRCVPISNHLYFYWYRQILGQKVEFLVSFYNNEISEKSEIFDDQFSVERPDGSNFTLKIRSTKLEDSAMYFCASSGDRIREYTGELFFGEGSRLTVL.

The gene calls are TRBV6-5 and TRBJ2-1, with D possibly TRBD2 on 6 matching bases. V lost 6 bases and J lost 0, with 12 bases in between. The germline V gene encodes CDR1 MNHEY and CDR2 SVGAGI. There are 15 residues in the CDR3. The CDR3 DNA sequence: TGTGCCAGCAGCCCAGGACTAACCTCCTACAATGAGCAGTTCTTC. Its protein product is CASSPGLTSYNEQFF.

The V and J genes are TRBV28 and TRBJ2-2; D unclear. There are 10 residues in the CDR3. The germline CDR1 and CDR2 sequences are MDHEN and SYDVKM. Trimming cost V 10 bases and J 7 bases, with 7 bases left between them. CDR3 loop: CATEFGELFF. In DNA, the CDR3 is TGTGCCACCGAGTTCGGGGAGCTGTTTTTT.

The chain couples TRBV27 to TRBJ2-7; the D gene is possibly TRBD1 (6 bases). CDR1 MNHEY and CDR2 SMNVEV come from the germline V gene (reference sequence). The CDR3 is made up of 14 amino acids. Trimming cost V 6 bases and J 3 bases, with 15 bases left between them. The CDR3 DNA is TGTGCCAGCAGCCCGAGGACAGAGAGCTACGAGCAGTACTTC. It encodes CASSPRTESYEQYF.

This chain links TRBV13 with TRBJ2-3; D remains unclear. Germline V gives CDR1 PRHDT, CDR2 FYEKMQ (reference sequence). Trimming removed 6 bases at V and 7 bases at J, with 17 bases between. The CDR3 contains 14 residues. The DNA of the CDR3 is TGTGCCAGCAGTCCCGGGCGAGAGTGGAATACGCAGTATTTT. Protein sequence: CASSPGREWNTQYF.

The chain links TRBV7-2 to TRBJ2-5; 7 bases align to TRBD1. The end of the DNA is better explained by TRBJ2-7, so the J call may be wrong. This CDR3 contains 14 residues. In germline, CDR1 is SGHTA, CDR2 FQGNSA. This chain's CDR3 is CASSGRQGGYEQYF. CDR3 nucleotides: TGTGCCAGCAGCGGGAGACAGGGTGGCTACGAGCAGTACTTC.

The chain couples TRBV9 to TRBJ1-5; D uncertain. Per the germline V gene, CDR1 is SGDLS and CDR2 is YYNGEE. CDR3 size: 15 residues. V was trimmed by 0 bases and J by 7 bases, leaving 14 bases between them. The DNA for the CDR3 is TGTGCCAGCAGCGTAGGAGGGCAGGCTGGCCAGCCCCAGCATTTT. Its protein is CASSVGGQAGQPQHF.

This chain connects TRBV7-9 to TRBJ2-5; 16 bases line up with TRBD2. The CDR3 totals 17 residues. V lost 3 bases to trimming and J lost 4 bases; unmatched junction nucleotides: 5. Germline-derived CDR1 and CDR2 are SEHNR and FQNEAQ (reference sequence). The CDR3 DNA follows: TGTGCCAGCAGCTTGGTGGGACTAGCGGGAGGGGGAGAGACCCAGTACTTC. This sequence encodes CASSLVGLAGGGETQYF.

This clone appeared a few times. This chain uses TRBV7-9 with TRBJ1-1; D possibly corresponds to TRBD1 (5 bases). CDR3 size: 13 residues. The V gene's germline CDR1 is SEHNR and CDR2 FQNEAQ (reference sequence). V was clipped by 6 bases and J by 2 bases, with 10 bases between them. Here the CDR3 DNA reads TGTGCCAGCAGGGTCGGGGCTAACACTGAAGCTTTCTTT. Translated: CASRVGANTEAFF.

CDR3 region: CASSLVLRMNTEAFF. In nucleotides, the CDR3 is TGTGCCAGCAGCTTGGTTCTACGGATGAACACTGAAGCTTTCTTT. The rearrangement links TRBV5-6 to TRBJ1-1, with no clear D. Trimming removed 0 bases at V and 0 bases at J, with 9 bases between. Per the germline V gene, CDR1 is SGHDT and CDR2 is YYEEEE. CDR3 size: 15 residues.

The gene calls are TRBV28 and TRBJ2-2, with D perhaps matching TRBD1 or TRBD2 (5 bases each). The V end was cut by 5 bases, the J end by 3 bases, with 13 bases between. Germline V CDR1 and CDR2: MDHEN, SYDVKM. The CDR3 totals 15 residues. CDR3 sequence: CASSRPREHTGELFF. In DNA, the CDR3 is TGTGCCAGCAGTCGACCCAGGGAGCACACCGGGGAGCTGTTTTTT.

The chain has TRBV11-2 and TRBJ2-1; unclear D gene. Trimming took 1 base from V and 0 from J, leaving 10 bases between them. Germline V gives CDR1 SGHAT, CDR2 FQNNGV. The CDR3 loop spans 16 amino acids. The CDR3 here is CASSLAMISSYNEQFF. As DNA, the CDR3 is TGTGCCAGCAGCTTAGCTATGATCTCCTCCTACAATGAGCAGTTCTTC.

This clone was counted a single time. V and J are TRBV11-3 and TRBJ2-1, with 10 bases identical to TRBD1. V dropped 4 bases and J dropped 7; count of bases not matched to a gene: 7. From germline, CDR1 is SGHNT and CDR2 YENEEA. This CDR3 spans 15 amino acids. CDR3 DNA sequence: TGTGCCAGCAGCTCGGACAGGGGGAGTCGGAATGAGCAGTTCTTC. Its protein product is CASSSDRGSRNEQFF.

CDR3 sequence (DNA): TGTGCCAGCAGCACCCGACAGGGCCCTGGCTACGAGCAGTACTTC. The encoded protein is CASSTRQGPGYEQYF. The J gene is TRBJ2-7, the V gene TRBV11-2; 7 bases are a match to TRBD1. Germline V gene lookup returns CDR1 SGHAT and CDR2 FQNNGV. Unmatched junction bases numbered 10, after V lost 5 bases and J lost 3 bases. This CDR3 region has 15 residues.

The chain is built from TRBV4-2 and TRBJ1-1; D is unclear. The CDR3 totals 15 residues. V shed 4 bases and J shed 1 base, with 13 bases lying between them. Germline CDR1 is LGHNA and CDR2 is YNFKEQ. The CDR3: CASSPRGGRNTEAFF. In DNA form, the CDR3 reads TGTGCCAGCAGCCCCCGTGGAGGGAGGAACACTGAAGCTTTCTTT.

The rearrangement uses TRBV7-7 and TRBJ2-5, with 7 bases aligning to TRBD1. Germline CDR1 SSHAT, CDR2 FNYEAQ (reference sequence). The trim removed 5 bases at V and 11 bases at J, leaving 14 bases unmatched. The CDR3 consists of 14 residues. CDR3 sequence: CASSRQGGASGQYF. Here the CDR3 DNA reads TGTGCCAGCAGCCGTCAAGGGGGCGCGAGTGGTCAGTACTTC.

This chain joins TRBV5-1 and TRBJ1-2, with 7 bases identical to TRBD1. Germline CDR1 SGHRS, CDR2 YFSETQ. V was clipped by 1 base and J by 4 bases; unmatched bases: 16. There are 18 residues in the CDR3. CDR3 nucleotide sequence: TGCGCCAGCAGCTTGTCTTCGGCAGGGGGTACCCCCATCTATGGCTACACCTTC. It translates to CASSLSSAGGTPIYGYTF. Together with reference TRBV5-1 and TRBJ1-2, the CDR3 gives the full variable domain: KAGVTQTPRYLIKTRGQQVTLSCSPISGHRSVSWYQQTPGQGLQFLFEYFSETQRNKGNFPGRFSGRQFSNSRSEMNVSTLELGDSALYLCASSLSSAGGTPIYGYTFGSGTRLTVV.

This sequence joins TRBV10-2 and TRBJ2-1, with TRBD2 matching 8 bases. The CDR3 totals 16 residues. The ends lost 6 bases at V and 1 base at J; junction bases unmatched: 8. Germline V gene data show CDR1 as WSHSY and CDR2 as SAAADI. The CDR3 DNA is TGCGCCAGCAGGTCCGGGGGGGATCCATCCTACAATGAGCAGTTCTTC. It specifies CASRSGGDPSYNEQFF.

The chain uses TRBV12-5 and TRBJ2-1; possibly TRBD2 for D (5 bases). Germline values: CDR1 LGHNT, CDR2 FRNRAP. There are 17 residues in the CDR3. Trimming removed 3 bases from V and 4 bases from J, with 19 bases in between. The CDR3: CASGFTVREENYNEQFF. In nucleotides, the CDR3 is TGTGCTAGTGGTTTTACGGTACGGGAAGAGAATTACAATGAGCAGTTCTTC.

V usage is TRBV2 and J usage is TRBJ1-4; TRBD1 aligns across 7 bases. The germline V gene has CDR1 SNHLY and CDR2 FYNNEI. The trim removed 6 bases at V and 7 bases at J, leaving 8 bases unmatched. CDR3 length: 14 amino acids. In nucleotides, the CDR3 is TGTGCCAGCAGGGGGACGTGGGACAGTGAAAAACTGTTTTTT. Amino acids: CASRGTWDSEKLFF.

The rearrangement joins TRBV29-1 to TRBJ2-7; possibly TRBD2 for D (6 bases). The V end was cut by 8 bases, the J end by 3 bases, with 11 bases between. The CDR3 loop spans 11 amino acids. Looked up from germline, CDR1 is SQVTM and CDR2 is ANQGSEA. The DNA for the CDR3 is TGCAGCCCCGCGGGGCACTACGAGCAGTACTTC. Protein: CSPAGHYEQYF.